Listed below are T cell receptor beta chains from one sample, sequenced in a study of blood T cell repertoires in COVID-19. Profiled with immunoSEQ multiplex PCR; TCRdb holds only in-frame clones, not every one. The sample contains around 25,000 clones, roughly 89% of which appear only once. The material sequenced was peripheral blood. The receptors were gathered from a human donor in a cohort sampled during active COVID-19. Both conserved end residues are part of each CDR3. Each record gives: clone size, V gene, CDR3 length, J gene, D gene, CDR3 DNA, CDR3 protein. The D gene is left open where the match is weak. Clone size is stated in some rows and not others, as once, few, many or a class when expanded.

clone_size: once; v_call: TRBV6-2/TRBV6-3; cdr3_length: 16; j_call: TRBJ2-3; d_call: TRBD2; cdr3_nt: TGTGCCAGCAGTTCACGGACTAGCGGGAGCGCAGATACGCAGTATTTT; cdr3_aa: CASSSRTSGSADTQYF
clone_size: once; v_call: TRBV5-1; cdr3_length: 14; j_call: TRBJ1-1; d_call: .; cdr3_nt: TGCGCCAGCAGCTTGCTAGGGGTGAACACTGAAGCTTTCTTT; cdr3_aa: CASSLLGVNTEAFF
clone_size: .; v_call: TRBV7-8; cdr3_length: 14; j_call: TRBJ2-7; d_call: .; cdr3_nt: TGTGCCAGCAGCTTAGACGCGGGGACCTACGAGCAGTACTTC; cdr3_aa: CASSLDAGTYEQYF
clone_size: .; v_call: TRBV19; cdr3_length: 17; j_call: TRBJ1-2; d_call: TRBD1; cdr3_nt: TGTGCCAGTAGTGTCGACAGGGCAGAGGGATATAACTATGGCTACACCTTC; cdr3_aa: CASSVDRAEGYNYGYTF
clone_size: .; v_call: TRBV30; cdr3_length: 12; j_call: TRBJ1-2; d_call: TRBD1; cdr3_nt: TGTGCCTGGAGTGAGACAGGGAGAGGCTACACCTTC; cdr3_aa: CAWSETGRGYTF
clone_size: .; v_call: TRBV19; cdr3_length: 15; j_call: TRBJ1-4; d_call: TRBD1; cdr3_nt: TGTGCCAGTAGCTTCCGGGACAGCGAAAGGGAAAAACTGTTTTTT; cdr3_aa: CASSFRDSEREKLFF
clone_size: .; v_call: TRBV5-1; cdr3_length: 15; j_call: TRBJ1-6; d_call: TRBD1; cdr3_nt: TGCGCCAGCAGCCCGATTGAGACAGGGGTTTCACCCCTCCACTTT; cdr3_aa: CASSPIETGVSPLHF
clone_size: .; v_call: TRBV11-2; cdr3_length: 14; j_call: TRBJ1-6; d_call: TRBD1; cdr3_nt: TGTGCCAGCAGCACCCGGACAGGGAGTTCACCCCTCCACTTT; cdr3_aa: CASSTRTGSSPLHF
clone_size: .; v_call: TRBV5-4; cdr3_length: 16; j_call: TRBJ2-2; d_call: .; cdr3_nt: TGTGCCAGCAGCCTACTTGGAGGGGCGGAAGCCGGGGAGCTGTTTTTT; cdr3_aa: CASSLLGGAEAGELFF
clone_size: .; v_call: TRBV18; cdr3_length: 14; j_call: TRBJ1-1; d_call: .; cdr3_nt: TGTGCCAGCTCACAGTTCCGGGATAACACTGAAGCTTTCTTT; cdr3_aa: CASSQFRDNTEAFF
clone_size: .; v_call: TRBV13; cdr3_length: 15; j_call: TRBJ1-1; d_call: .; cdr3_nt: TGTGCCAGCAGCGGTGGGGTGGGACAGAACACTGAAGCTTTCTTT; cdr3_aa: CASSGGVGQNTEAFF
clone_size: .; v_call: TRBV2; cdr3_length: 15; j_call: TRBJ2-5; d_call: TRBD2; cdr3_nt: TGTGCCAGCAGAGTAACCGGGACTAGTGAAGAGACCCAGTACTTC; cdr3_aa: CASRVTGTSEETQYF
clone_size: .; v_call: TRBV6-1; cdr3_length: 15; j_call: TRBJ2-7; d_call: TRBD1; cdr3_nt: TGTGCCAGCAGTGACGCCGGGACAGGGACCTACGAGCAGTACTTC; cdr3_aa: CASSDAGTGTYEQYF
clone_size: .; v_call: TRBV19; cdr3_length: 15; j_call: TRBJ1-2; d_call: .; cdr3_nt: TGTGCCACCCTGCCGGGAGGACACGGACTCTATGGCTACACCTTC; cdr3_aa: CATLPGGHGLYGYTF
clone_size: .; v_call: TRBV6-1; cdr3_length: 16; j_call: TRBJ2-6; d_call: .; cdr3_nt: TGTGCCAGCAGTGAAGGCGGCGGGGTAGGGGCCAACGTCCTGACTTTC; cdr3_aa: CASSEGGGVGANVLTF
clone_size: .; v_call: TRBV5-4; cdr3_length: 17; j_call: TRBJ1-2; d_call: TRBD1; cdr3_nt: TGTGCCAGCAGCCAAACGACAGGGGGCCATACTAACTATGGCTACACCTTC; cdr3_aa: CASSQTTGGHTNYGYTF
clone_size: .; v_call: TRBV21-1; cdr3_length: 16; j_call: TRBJ1-6; d_call: .; cdr3_nt: TGTGCCAGCAGTTACAGGGGTAGCTCCTATAATTCACCCCTCCACTTT; cdr3_aa: CASSYRGSSYNSPLHF
clone_size: .; v_call: TRBV27; cdr3_length: 15; j_call: TRBJ2-1; d_call: TRBD2; cdr3_nt: TGTGCCAGCAGTTTCACCGGGACTACTTACAATGAGCAGTTCTTC; cdr3_aa: CASSFTGTTYNEQFF
clone_size: .; v_call: TRBV5-1; cdr3_length: 13; j_call: TRBJ2-1; d_call: .; cdr3_nt: TGCGCCAGCAGCCTAGCTGACTACAATGAGCAGTTCTTC; cdr3_aa: CASSLADYNEQFF
clone_size: .; v_call: TRBV7-9; cdr3_length: 14; j_call: TRBJ2-7; d_call: .; cdr3_nt: TGTGCCAGCTTAGGGGCAGGTATCTCCTACGAGCAGTACTTC; cdr3_aa: CASLGAGISYEQYF
clone_size: once; v_call: TRBV5-1; cdr3_length: 14; j_call: TRBJ1-1; d_call: .; cdr3_nt: TGCGCCAGCAGCTTGAGCGGCGGAAACACTGAAGCTTTCTTT; cdr3_aa: CASSLSGGNTEAFF
clone_size: .; v_call: TRBV6-1; cdr3_length: 16; j_call: TRBJ1-2; d_call: .; cdr3_nt: TGTGCCAGCAGTGGCGTCCCGGGACAAGATAGCAGGAGCTACACCTTC; cdr3_aa: CASSGVPGQDSRSYTF
clone_size: .; v_call: TRBV28; cdr3_length: 15; j_call: TRBJ2-2; d_call: TRBD2; cdr3_nt: TGTGCCAGCACCATAGGGACTAGCAGGATCGGGGAGCTGTTTTTT; cdr3_aa: CASTIGTSRIGELFF
clone_size: .; v_call: TRBV14; cdr3_length: 15; j_call: TRBJ2-3; d_call: TRBD1; cdr3_nt: TGTGCCAGCAGCAAGGACAGGGGGTGGGCAGATACGCAGTATTTT; cdr3_aa: CASSKDRGWADTQYF
clone_size: once; v_call: TRBV6-5; cdr3_length: 13; j_call: TRBJ2-7; d_call: .; cdr3_nt: TGTGCCAGCAGTTACTCCGGGACCTACGAGCAGTACTTC; cdr3_aa: CASSYSGTYEQYF
clone_size: .; v_call: TRBV29-1; cdr3_length: 12; j_call: TRBJ2-3; d_call: .; cdr3_nt: TGCAGCACCGACTCAAGCACAGATACGCAGTATTTT; cdr3_aa: CSTDSSTDTQYF
clone_size: .; v_call: TRBV29-1; cdr3_length: 15; j_call: TRBJ1-2; d_call: TRBD1; cdr3_nt: TGCAGCGCCGCCAGGGGACAGAGTAATCCGCATGGCTACACCTTC; cdr3_aa: CSAARGQSNPHGYTF
clone_size: .; v_call: TRBV5-4; cdr3_length: 15; j_call: TRBJ2-2; d_call: .; cdr3_nt: TGTGCCAGCAGCTTTGGCGCGGCGAACACCGGGGAGCTGTTTTTT; cdr3_aa: CASSFGAANTGELFF
clone_size: .; v_call: TRBV5-5; cdr3_length: 19; j_call: TRBJ1-2; d_call: .; cdr3_nt: TGTGCCAGCAGCTTGGATGGGGGGACGGCGCCATTCAAATCCTATGGCTACACCTTC; cdr3_aa: CASSLDGGTAPFKSYGYTF
clone_size: .; v_call: TRBV5-1; cdr3_length: 15; j_call: TRBJ1-2; d_call: TRBD1; cdr3_nt: TGCGCCAGCAGCTTGGGACAGGGGGTTAACTTGGGCTACACCTTC; cdr3_aa: CASSLGQGVNLGYTF
clone_size: once; v_call: TRBV15; cdr3_length: 14; j_call: TRBJ1-5; d_call: .; cdr3_nt: TGTGCCACCAGCAGAGGGGAGGCAAATCAGCCCCAGCATTTT; cdr3_aa: CATSRGEANQPQHF
clone_size: .; v_call: TRBV7-2; cdr3_length: 13; j_call: TRBJ2-5; d_call: .; cdr3_nt: TGTGCCAGCAGCTTTTCTAGCAAAGAGACCCAGTACTTC; cdr3_aa: CASSFSSKETQYF
clone_size: .; v_call: TRBV6-6; cdr3_length: 14; j_call: TRBJ1-1; d_call: .; cdr3_nt: TGTGCCAGCAGTTACGCCGAGGCTAACACTGAAGCTTTCTTT; cdr3_aa: CASSYAEANTEAFF